The 26 T cell receptor beta chains given below trace back to one sample, sequenced in a study of blood T cell repertoires in COVID-19. Sequencing was performed with immunoSEQ multiplex PCR; in TCRdb, only in-frame clones are kept and a portion is missing. The sample has under 250,000 clones, roughly 84% seen once. Sequencing was done on a sample of peripheral blood. These receptors came from a woman older than 75 with acute or convalescent COVID-19.

The V and J genes are TRBV27 and TRBJ1-2; D unresolved. Germline V gene data show CDR1 as MNHEY and CDR2 as SMNVEV (reference sequence). Trimming shortened V by 2 bases and J by 5 bases, and 15 bases separated the two germline ends. The CDR3 loop spans 15 amino acids. The chain's CDR3 is CASSLGGQGGYGYTF. CDR3 nucleotide sequence: TGTGCCAGCAGTTTAGGAGGGCAAGGAGGGTATGGCTACACCTTC.

This clone was detected only once. The chain is built from TRBV6-5 and TRBJ2-7, with TRBD1 matching over 8 bases. The CDR3 totals 14 residues. Germline V gene sequence: CDR1 MNHEY, CDR2 SVGAGI. J lost 5 bases, V lost 5 bases, and 8 bases had no gene match. CDR3 protein: CASSQTGAVNEQYF. The DNA of the CDR3 is TGTGCCAGCAGTCAGACAGGGGCGGTGAACGAGCAGTACTTC.

The chain joins TRBV3-1 (or the pseudogene TRBV3-2) to TRBJ1-6; D not certain. Germline CDR1 LGHDT, CDR2 YNNKEL (reference sequence). Deletions cut 3 bases from V and 0 bases from J, with 9 bases between. This CDR3 is built from 16 residues. The CDR3 loop is CASSQGGSSYNSPLHF. Written as DNA, the CDR3 is TGTGCCAGCAGCCAGGGAGGGAGCTCCTATAATTCACCCCTCCACTTT.

The gene calls are TRBV5-4 and TRBJ2-5; 8 bases line up with TRBD2. J gave up 7 bases and V 4 bases, and 12 bases lay outside the gene matches. The CDR3 length is 15 residues. Germline V gene lookup returns CDR1 SGHNT and CDR2 YYREEE (reference sequence). The CDR3 protein is CASSSRGGLDGTQYF. Written as DNA, the CDR3 is TGTGCCAGCAGCAGCCGGGGGGGGCTAGACGGGACCCAGTACTTC.

J is TRBJ2-3 and V is TRBV29-1; 8 bases fit TRBD2. Germline assignment: CDR1 SQVTM and CDR2 ANQGSEA. CDR3 length equals 15 residues. The junction had 11 bases not matched to a gene; V was cut back by 6 bases and J by 3 bases. As DNA, the CDR3 is TGCAGCGTCCTCTCCTACAGCGGGGGAACAGATACGCAGTATTTT. Translating gives CSVLSYSGGTDTQYF.

This chain uses TRBV18 with TRBJ1-1, with D uncertain. V was clipped by 0 bases and J by 1 base, with 6 bases between them. The CDR3 covers 14 residues. The germline gives CDR1 KGHSH, CDR2 LQKENI. The CDR3 spells CASSPPGRNTEAFF. The CDR3 coding sequence is TGTGCCAGCTCACCACCGGGCCGGAACACTGAAGCTTTCTTT.

The chain has TRBV9 and TRBJ1-5, with TRBD1 as a possible D gene (6 bases). Per the germline V gene, CDR1 is SGDLS and CDR2 is YYNGEE. V lost 4 bases to trimming and J lost 1 base, with 9 bases between them. This CDR3 region has 14 residues. CDR3 protein: CASSPGTSNQPQHF. CDR3 sequence (DNA): TGTGCCAGCAGCCCCGGGACAAGCAATCAGCCCCAGCATTTT.

V gene TRBV5-6 combines with J gene TRBJ1-2; TRBD1 might be the D (6 bases). Germline V gene lookup returns CDR1 SGHDT and CDR2 YYEEEE. V lost 2 bases and J lost 2, with 10 bases in between. This CDR3 comprises 14 residues. The CDR3 DNA sequence: TGTGCCAGCAGCTTCGGACAGTCAAACTATGGCTACACCTTC. Protein product: CASSFGQSNYGYTF.

This clone was seen a few times. The genes are TRBV5-1 and TRBJ2-1; D ambiguous. Deletions cut 4 bases from V and 2 bases from J, with 13 bases between. Germline CDR1 and CDR2: SGHRS and YFSETQ. This CDR3 region has 15 residues. CDR3 sequence reads: CASSLGSSTYNEQFF. The CDR3 DNA is TGCGCCAGCAGCCTCGGTAGCTCAACCTACAATGAGCAGTTCTTC.

This sequence joins TRBV5-6 and TRBJ2-7; D is unclear. Between the trimmed V and J ends, which lost 3 bases and 3 bases, there was a span of 16 bases. CDR1 is SGHDT and CDR2 is YYEEEE in the germline V gene. The CDR3 covers 15 residues. The chain's CDR3 is CASSSVGGEIYEQYF. CDR3 bases: TGTGCCAGCAGCTCCGTAGGTGGAGAGATCTACGAGCAGTACTTC.

CDR3 sequence reads: CASSLLGTGNYGWTF. The DNA of the CDR3 is TGTGCCAGCAGCTTATTGGGGACAGGGAACTATGGTTGGACCTTC. V usage is TRBV7-2 and J usage is TRBJ1-2; 9 bases match TRBD1. This CDR3 region has 15 residues. V was pared by 2 bases and J by 14 bases, with 15 bases of the junction left unmatched. The germline CDR1 and CDR2 sequences are SGHTA and FQGNSA.

The chain is built from TRBV25-1 and TRBJ2-3, with a possible D match to TRBD2 (5 bases). The length of the CDR3 is 15 residues. From germline, CDR1 is MGHDK and CDR2 SYGVNS. Trimming left V 3 bases short and J 2 bases short, with 12 bases between. Here the CDR3 DNA reads TGTGCCAGCAGTGATTTTGCGGACTCCACAGATACGCAGTATTTT. It encodes CASSDFADSTDTQYF.

The gene calls are TRBV7-8 and TRBJ1-1; TRBD1 matches at 8 bases. CDR1 SGHVS and CDR2 FQNEAQ come from the germline V gene. CDR3 length equals 15 residues. The V gene end was trimmed by 2 bases and the J gene end by 7 bases; junction bases not matched to a gene: 9. The CDR3 loop reads CASSLIGQGAGEAFF. The CDR3 region has the DNA TGTGCCAGCAGCTTAATCGGGCAGGGGGCCGGTGAAGCTTTCTTT.

Only a few counts were recorded for this clone. This rearrangement joins TRBV10-3 to TRBJ1-2, with a weak D call TRBD1 (5 bases). Trimming removed 6 bases from V and 2 bases from J, with 10 bases in between. Germline assignment: CDR1 ENHRY and CDR2 SYGVKD. CDR3 size: 13 residues. The CDR3 nucleotides read TGTGCCATCAGAGGCCAGGGCAACTATGGCTACACCTTC. Amino acid sequence: CAIRGQGNYGYTF.

This rearrangement joins TRBV5-1 to TRBJ1-1, with unresolved D. CDR1 and CDR2 (germline): SGHRS, YFSETQ. Trimming stripped 4 bases from V and 3 bases from J, with 16 bases between. The CDR3 extends over 15 amino acids. The CDR3 coding sequence is TGCGCCAGCAGCCCCGGGTTTCCCCGGGACACTGAAGCTTTCTTT. Translation gives CASSPGFPRDTEAFF.

This rearrangement joins TRBV9 to TRBJ1-2; the match to TRBD1 covers 7 bases. The V gene's germline CDR1 is SGDLS and CDR2 YYNGEE. The length of the CDR3 is 15 residues. The V and J ends lost 0 bases and 8 bases, in that order; junction bases with no gene match: 10. This chain's CDR3 is CASSVDPDRAGGYTF. DNA of the CDR3: TGTGCCAGCAGCGTAGATCCTGACAGGGCGGGCGGCTACACCTTC.

The chain has TRBV5-4 and TRBJ2-1; 10 nucleotides agree with TRBD2. From germline, CDR1 is SGHNT and CDR2 YYREEE (reference sequence). The trim removed 4 bases at V and 0 bases at J, leaving 7 bases unmatched. This CDR3 is 17 amino acids long. In DNA form, the CDR3 reads TGTGCCAGCAGCCCGAGACTAGCGGGTAACTCCTACAATGAGCAGTTCTTC. Translation gives CASSPRLAGNSYNEQFF.

The chain couples TRBV27 to TRBJ1-6; possible D gene TRBD1, 5 bases. The CDR3 totals 12 residues. Trimming removed 3 bases at V and 18 bases at J, with 15 bases between. Germline V gene lookup returns CDR1 MNHEY and CDR2 SMNVEV (reference sequence). In DNA form, the CDR3 reads TGTGCCAGCAGTTTTCTGGGACTGCTTCCCCACTTT. This translates into CASSFLGLLPHF.

The table lists this clone with a count of one. The CDR3 DNA sequence: TGTGCCAGCAGCCTCCGGACAGTGGGGAACACTGAAGCTTTCTTT. This gives the protein CASSLRTVGNTEAFF. The chain links TRBV7-8 to TRBJ1-1; D is possibly TRBD1 (6 bases). Germline CDR1 and CDR2: SGHVS and FQNEAQ. V was pared by 5 bases and J by 1 base, with 14 bases between. The CDR3 runs 15 residues.

The rearrangement uses TRBV4-3 and TRBJ2-4; D gene unclear. This CDR3 comprises 14 residues. Trimming pared 4 bases from V and 0 bases from J, leaving 7 bases between. Germline CDR1 reads LGHNA; CDR2 reads YSLEER. The CDR3: CASSRLGAKNIQYF. CDR3 sequence (DNA): TGCGCCAGCAGCCGGCTTGGAGCCAAAAACATTCAGTACTTC.

This clone was detected only a few times. The rearrangement links TRBV19 to TRBJ1-5; D not resolved. V lost 3 bases to trimming and J lost 3 bases, with 15 bases between them. The germline gives CDR1 LNHDA, CDR2 SQIVND (reference sequence). There are 16 residues in the CDR3. CDR3 sequence reads: CASSIGRTRVNQPQHF. The CDR3 DNA reads as TGTGCCAGTAGTATCGGGAGGACGAGGGTCAATCAGCCCCAGCATTTT.

The gene calls are TRBV5-1 and TRBJ1-5; D may be TRBD1 (5 bases). CDR3 size: 15 residues. The V end was cut by 0 bases, the J end by 2 bases, with 9 bases between. Germline V lookup: CDR1 SGHRS, CDR2 YFSETQ. DNA of the CDR3: TGCGCCAGCAGCTTGGGGGTAGGGGGCAATCAGCCCCAGCATTTT. As protein: CASSLGVGGNQPQHF. The whole variable domain, remainder taken from reference TRBV5-1 and TRBJ1-5, is KAGVTQTPRYLIKTRGQQVTLSCSPISGHRSVSWYQQTPGQGLQFLFEYFSETQRNKGNFPGRFSGRQFSNSRSEMNVSTLELGDSALYLCASSLGVGGNQPQHFGDGTRLSIL.

J is TRBJ1-2 and V is TRBV18; TRBD1 agrees at 8 bases. V lost 4 bases, J lost 3 bases, and 7 bases stayed unmatched. The length of the CDR3 is 15 residues. Per the germline V gene, CDR1 is KGHSH and CDR2 is LQKENI. CDR3 amino acids: CASSLGQGTDYGYTF. CDR3 in DNA: TGTGCCAGCTCACTCGGACAGGGTACAGACTATGGCTACACCTTC. Full variable domain (outside the CDR3, taken from reference TRBV18 and TRBJ1-2): NAGVMQNPRHLVRRRGQEARLRCSPMKGHSHVYWYRQLPEEGLKFMVYLQKENIIDESGMPKERFSAEFPKEGPSILRIQQVVRGDSAAYFCASSLGQGTDYGYTFGSGTRLTVV.

The genes are TRBV6-5 and TRBJ1-1; D perhaps matches TRBD1 (5 bases). The V gene's germline CDR1 is MNHEY and CDR2 SVGAGI. CDR3 length: 13 amino acids. The germline V and J ends were trimmed by 1 base and 10 bases, with 13 bases remaining between them. The CDR3 coding sequence is TGTGCCAGCAGTTACTTAGGGGCAGGCGCAGCTTTCTTT. Its translation: CASSYLGAGAAFF.

V and J are TRBV19 and TRBJ1-4; D is uncertain. Trimming took off 4 bases at V and 0 bases at J, with 9 bases between the two ends. This CDR3 has 15 residues. Germline-derived CDR1 and CDR2 are LNHDA and SQIVND (reference sequence). The CDR3 DNA follows: TGTGCCAGTAGTACATCAGGAACAACTAATGAAAAACTGTTTTTT. Translation: CASSTSGTTNEKLFF.

V is TRBV4-1 and J is TRBJ1-4; a possible D gene is TRBD1 (5 bases). V lost 0 bases, J lost 8 bases, and 13 bases lay in between. CDR3 length equals 15 residues. Germline V lookup: CDR1 MGHRA, CDR2 YSYEKL. In nucleotides, the CDR3 is TGCGCCAGCAGCCAAGATGGGGCAGGGCGGGAAAAACTGTTTTTT. The encoded protein is CASSQDGAGREKLFF.